This T cell receptor (beta chain) was retrieved from a study of response to subunit inactivated influenza vaccine. Points from the study as a whole: T cells newly recruited by each seasonal influenza vaccination are few, the authors suggested.

Regarding this clonotype: Antigen specificity is unknown.

One entry per CDR3 protein, called by TCRdb with MiXCR from the RT-PCR reads. The repertoire consists of hundreds of thousands of distinct CDR3 sequences, with 14% occurring once and the leading ten covering less than 9%. The sequence derives from a man aged 45-60 years who received an inactivated influenza vaccine. Sequences were derived from PBMCs from blood, sampled less than 15 days before vaccination.

CDR3 protein: CASSEIAGGGNTDTQYF. The DNA for the CDR3 is TGTGCCAGCAGTGAGATCGCTGGCGGGGGTAACACAGATACGCAGTATTTT. The rearrangement joins TRBV2 to TRBJ2-3; 7 bases line up with TRBD2. CDR1 SNHLY and CDR2 FYNNEI come from the germline V gene. The CDR3 runs to 17 residues. With 3 bases clipped from V and 2 bases from J, the junction kept 11 bases outside the gene matches.